Each of the 3 T cell receptor beta chains below was sequenced from the same sample in a study of blood T cell repertoires in COVID-19. Assay used: immunoSEQ multiplex PCR; TCRdb lists only in-frame clones, some missing. This sample has around 450,000 clones; roughly 90% occur once, and the top ten carry approximately 0.7%. Source material: PBMCs or T cells enriched from blood (not recorded which). The receptors stem from a woman between 18 and 29 years old who had recovered from COVID-19.

The chain carries TRBV2 and TRBJ2-3; D uncertain. This CDR3 spans 11 amino acids. Germline V gene data show CDR1 as SNHLY and CDR2 as FYNNEI. Trimming removed 5 bases from V and 2 bases from J, with 2 bases in between. The CDR3 sequence is CASSHTDTQYF. The CDR3 DNA follows: TGTGCCAGCAGTCACACAGATACGCAGTATTTT. Variable domain in full (rest from reference TRBV2 and TRBJ2-3): EPEVTQTPSHQVTQMGQEVILRCVPISNHLYFYWYRQILGQKVEFLVSFYNNEISEKSEIFDDQFSVERPDGSNFTLKIRSTKLEDSAMYFCASSHTDTQYFGPGTRLTVL.

This rearrangement joins TRBV4-2 to TRBJ2-5, with D perhaps matching TRBD2 (6 bases). Germline V gene sequence: CDR1 LGHNA, CDR2 YNFKEQ. The ends were cut back, 0 bases at V and 4 bases at J, with 18 bases in the middle. CDR3 size: 17 residues. The CDR3 DNA reads TGTGCCAGCAGCCAAGAAATAGCGGTCACCGGGTTAGAGACCCAGTACTTC. Its translation: CASSQEIAVTGLETQYF.

The V gene is TRBV7-2, the J gene TRBJ2-5, with TRBD2 matching over 7 bases. Per germline, CDR1 SGHTA and CDR2 FQGNSA. The CDR3 contains 13 residues. V shed 10 bases and J 6 bases; nucleotides not matched to a gene: 11. Here the CDR3 reads CATKAGPGKTQYF. In DNA form, the CDR3 reads TGTGCCACCAAAGCGGGGCCCGGAAAGACCCAGTACTTC.